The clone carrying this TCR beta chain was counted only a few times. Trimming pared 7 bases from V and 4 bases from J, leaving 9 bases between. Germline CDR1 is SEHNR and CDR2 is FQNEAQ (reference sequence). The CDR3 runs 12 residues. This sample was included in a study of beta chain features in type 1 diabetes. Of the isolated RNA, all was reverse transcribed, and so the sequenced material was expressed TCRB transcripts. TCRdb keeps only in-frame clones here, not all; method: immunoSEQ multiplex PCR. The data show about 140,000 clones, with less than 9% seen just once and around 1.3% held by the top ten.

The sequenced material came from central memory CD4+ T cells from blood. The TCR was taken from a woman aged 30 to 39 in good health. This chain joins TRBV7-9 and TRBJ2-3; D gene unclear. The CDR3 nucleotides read TGTGCCAGCAAGAGCCCCGCAGATACGCAGTATTTT. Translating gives CASKSPADTQYF.